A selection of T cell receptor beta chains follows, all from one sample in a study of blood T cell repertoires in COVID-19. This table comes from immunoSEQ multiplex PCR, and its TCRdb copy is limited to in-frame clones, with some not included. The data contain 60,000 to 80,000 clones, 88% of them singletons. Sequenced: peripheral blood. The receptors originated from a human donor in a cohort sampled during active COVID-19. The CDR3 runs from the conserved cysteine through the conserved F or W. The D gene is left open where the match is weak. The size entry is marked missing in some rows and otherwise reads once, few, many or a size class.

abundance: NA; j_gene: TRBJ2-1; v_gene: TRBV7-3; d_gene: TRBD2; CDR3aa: CASSTGLARGNEQFF; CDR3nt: TGTGCCAGCAGCACGGGACTAGCGCGGGGGAATGAGCAGTTCTTC
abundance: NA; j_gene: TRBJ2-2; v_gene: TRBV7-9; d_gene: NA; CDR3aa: CASSAFDRELFF; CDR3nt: TGTGCCAGCAGCGCGTTCGATCGGGAGCTGTTTTTT
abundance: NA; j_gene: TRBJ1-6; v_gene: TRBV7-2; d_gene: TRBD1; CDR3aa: CASSKDRGSNSPLHF; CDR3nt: TGTGCCAGCAGTAAGGACAGGGGTAGTAATTCACCCCTCCACTTT
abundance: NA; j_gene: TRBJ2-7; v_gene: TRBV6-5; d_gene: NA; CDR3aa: CASSLTGSWEQYF; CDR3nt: TGTGCCAGCAGTCTCACAGGATCCTGGGAGCAGTACTTC
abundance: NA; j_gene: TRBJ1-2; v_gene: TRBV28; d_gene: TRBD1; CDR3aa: CASSSPAGTGYGYTF; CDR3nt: TGTGCCAGCAGTTCTCCGGCGGGGACAGGCTATGGCTACACCTTC
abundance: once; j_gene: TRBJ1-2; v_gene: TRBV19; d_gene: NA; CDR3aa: CASSAHRSGYTF; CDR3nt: TGTGCCAGTAGTGCCCACAGGTCTGGCTACACCTTC
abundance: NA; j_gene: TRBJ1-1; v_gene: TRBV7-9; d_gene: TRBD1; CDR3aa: CASSTQGADTEAFF; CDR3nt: TGTGCCAGCAGCACTCAGGGGGCCGACACTGAAGCTTTCTTT
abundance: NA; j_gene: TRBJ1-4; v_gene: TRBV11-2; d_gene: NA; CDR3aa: CASGVGPEKLFF; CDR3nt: TGTGCCAGCGGAGTAGGCCCTGAAAAACTGTTTTTT
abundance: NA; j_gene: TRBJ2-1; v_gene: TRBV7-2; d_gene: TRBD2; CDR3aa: CASSLENLAGVPRWNEQFF; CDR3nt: TGTGCCAGCAGCTTAGAGAATCTAGCGGGAGTCCCTCGGTGGAATGAGCAGTTCTTC
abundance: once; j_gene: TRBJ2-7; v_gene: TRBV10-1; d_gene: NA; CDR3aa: CASSESTGAGWNF; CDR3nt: TGCGCCAGCAGTGAGTCGACTGGGGCAGGGTGGAACTTC
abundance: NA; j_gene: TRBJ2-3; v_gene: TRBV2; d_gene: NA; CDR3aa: CASNMRGGLDTQYF; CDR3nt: TGTGCCAGCAACATGAGGGGGGGCTTAGATACGCAGTATTTT
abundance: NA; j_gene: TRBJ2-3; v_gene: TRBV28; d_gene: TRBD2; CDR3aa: CASSGQYTDTQYF; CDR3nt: TGTGCTTCTAGCGGGCAATACACAGATACGCAGTATTTT
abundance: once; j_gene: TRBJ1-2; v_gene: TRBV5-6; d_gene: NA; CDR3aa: CASSRGQFYGYTF; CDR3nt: TGTGCCAGCAGCAGGGGACAATTCTATGGCTACACCTTC
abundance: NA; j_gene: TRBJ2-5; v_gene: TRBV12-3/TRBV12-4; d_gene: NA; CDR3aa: CASRQGHLGTQYF; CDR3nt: TGTGCCAGCAGACAGGGCCACCTTGGGACCCAGTACTTC
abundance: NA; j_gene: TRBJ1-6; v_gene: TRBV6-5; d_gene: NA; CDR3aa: CASSYAVTGNSPLHF; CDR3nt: TGTGCCAGCAGTTACGCGGTGACAGGAAATTCACCCCTCCACTTT
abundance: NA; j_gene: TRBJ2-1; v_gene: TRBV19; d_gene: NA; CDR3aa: CASRFLGEGNEQFF; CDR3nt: TGTGCCAGTAGGTTCCTCGGTGAGGGCAATGAGCAGTTCTTC
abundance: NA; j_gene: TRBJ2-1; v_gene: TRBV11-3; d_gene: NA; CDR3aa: CASSLGGQRAYNEQFF; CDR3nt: TGTGCCAGCAGCTTAGGGGGACAACGAGCTTACAATGAGCAGTTCTTC
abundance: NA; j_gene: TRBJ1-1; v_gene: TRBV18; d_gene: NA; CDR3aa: CASSASRFGTEAFF; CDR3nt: TGTGCCAGCTCAGCCTCACGATTCGGGACTGAAGCTTTCTTT
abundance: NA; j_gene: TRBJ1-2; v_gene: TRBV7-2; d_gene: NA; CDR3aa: CASSLEAGANYGYTF; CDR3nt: TGTGCCAGCAGCTTAGAAGCAGGGGCTAACTATGGCTACACCTTC
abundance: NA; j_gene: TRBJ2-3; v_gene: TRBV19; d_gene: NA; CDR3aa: CASSIDHRPTTDTQYF; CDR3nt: TGTGCCAGTAGTATAGATCACAGACCAACCACAGATACGCAGTATTTT
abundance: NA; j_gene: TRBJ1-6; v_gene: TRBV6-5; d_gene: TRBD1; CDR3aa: CASSRTGRNSPLHF; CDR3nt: TGTGCCAGCAGTCGGACAGGACGAAATTCACCCCTCCACTTT
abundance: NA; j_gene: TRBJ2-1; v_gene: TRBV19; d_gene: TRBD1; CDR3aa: CASSTPGTGVYNEQFF; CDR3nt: TGTGCCAGTAGTACCCCCGGGACAGGAGTTTACAATGAGCAGTTCTTC
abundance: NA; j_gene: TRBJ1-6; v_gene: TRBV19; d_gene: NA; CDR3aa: CASSNSMFSPLHF; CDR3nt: TGTGCCAGTAGTAACTCGATGTTTTCACCCCTCCACTTT
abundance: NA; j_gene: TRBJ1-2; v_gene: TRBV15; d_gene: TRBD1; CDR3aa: CATSRPGTGNSWGYTF; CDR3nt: TGTGCCACCAGCAGACCCGGGACAGGGAATTCCTGGGGCTACACCTTC
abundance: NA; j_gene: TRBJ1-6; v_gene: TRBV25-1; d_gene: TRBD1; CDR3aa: CASSDSRQGGNSPLHF; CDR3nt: TGTGCCAGCAGTGATTCCCGCCAGGGGGGAAATTCACCCCTCCACTTT
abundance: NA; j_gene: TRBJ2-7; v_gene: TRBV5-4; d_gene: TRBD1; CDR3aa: CASSLGQGEGEQYF; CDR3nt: TGTGCCAGCAGCTTGGGACAGGGGGAAGGCGAGCAGTACTTC
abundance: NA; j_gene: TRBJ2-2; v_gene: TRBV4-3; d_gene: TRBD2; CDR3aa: CASSQDLGLAGPNTGELFF; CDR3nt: TGCGCCAGCAGCCAAGATCTTGGATTAGCGGGGCCAAACACCGGGGAGCTGTTTTTT
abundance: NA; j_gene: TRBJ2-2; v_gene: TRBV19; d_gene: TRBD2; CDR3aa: CASSKRTSGGAPGELFF; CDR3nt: TGTGCCAGTAGTAAACGGACTAGCGGGGGGGCTCCCGGGGAGCTGTTTTTT
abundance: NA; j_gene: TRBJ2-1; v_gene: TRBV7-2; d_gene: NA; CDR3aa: CASSWGDSKTEQFF; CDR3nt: TGTGCCAGCAGCTGGGGGGACAGTAAGACTGAGCAGTTCTTC
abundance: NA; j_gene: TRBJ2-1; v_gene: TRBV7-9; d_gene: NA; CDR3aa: CASSLHGVNNEQFF; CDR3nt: TGTGCCAGCAGCTTACACGGGGTCAACAATGAGCAGTTCTTC
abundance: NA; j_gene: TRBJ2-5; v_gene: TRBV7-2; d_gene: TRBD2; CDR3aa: CASSFGTSTLETQYF; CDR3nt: TGTGCCAGCAGCTTCGGGACTAGCACCCTGGAGACCCAGTACTTC
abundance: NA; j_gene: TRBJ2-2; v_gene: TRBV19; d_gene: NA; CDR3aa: CASSMRQGSTGELFF; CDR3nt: TGTGCCAGTAGTATGCGTCAGGGGAGCACCGGGGAGCTGTTTTTT
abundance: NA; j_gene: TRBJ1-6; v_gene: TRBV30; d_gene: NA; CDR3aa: CAWRTGVYNSPLHF; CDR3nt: TGTGCCTGGAGGACCGGAGTCTATAATTCACCCCTCCACTTT
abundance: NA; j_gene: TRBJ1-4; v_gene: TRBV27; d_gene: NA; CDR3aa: CASSSIGGDATNEKLFF; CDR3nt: TGTGCCAGCAGTTCCATCGGGGGGGATGCAACTAATGAAAAACTGTTTTTT
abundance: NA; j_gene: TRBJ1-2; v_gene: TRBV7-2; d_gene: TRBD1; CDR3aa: CASSLLTGRGYGYTF; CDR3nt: TGTGCCAGCAGCCTTTTGACAGGGAGAGGCTATGGCTACACCTTC
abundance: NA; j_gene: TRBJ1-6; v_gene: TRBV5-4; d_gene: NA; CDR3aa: CASSFGGGTSSYNSPLHF; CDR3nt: TGTGCCAGCAGCTTCGGAGGAGGTACAAGCTCCTATAATTCACCCCTCCACTTT
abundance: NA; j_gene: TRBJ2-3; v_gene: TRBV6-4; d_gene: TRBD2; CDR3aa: CASSPWASGSTDTQYF; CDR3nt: TGTGCCAGCAGTCCATGGGCTAGCGGCAGCACAGATACGCAGTATTTT
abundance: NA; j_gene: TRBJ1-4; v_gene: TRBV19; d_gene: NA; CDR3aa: CASSTYSGSNEKLFF; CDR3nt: TGTGCCAGTAGTACCTATTCGGGTTCTAATGAAAAACTGTTTTTT
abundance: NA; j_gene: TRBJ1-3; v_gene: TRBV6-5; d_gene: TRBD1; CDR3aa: CASSFRTGPGNTIYF; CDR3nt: TGTGCCAGCAGTTTCAGGACAGGGCCTGGAAACACCATATATTTT
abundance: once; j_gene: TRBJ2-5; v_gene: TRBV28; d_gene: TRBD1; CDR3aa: CASSMGQGFGETQYF; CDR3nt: TGTGCCAGCAGTATGGGACAGGGGTTTGGTGAGACCCAGTACTTC
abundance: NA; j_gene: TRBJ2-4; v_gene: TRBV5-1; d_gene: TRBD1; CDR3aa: CASSFRGPKNIQYF; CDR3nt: TGCGCCAGCAGCTTCAGGGGGCCAAAAAACATTCAGTACTTC
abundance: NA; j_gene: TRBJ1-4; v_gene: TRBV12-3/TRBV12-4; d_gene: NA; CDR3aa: CASREGGEKLFF; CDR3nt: TGTGCCAGCAGGGAAGGGGGTGAAAAACTGTTTTTT
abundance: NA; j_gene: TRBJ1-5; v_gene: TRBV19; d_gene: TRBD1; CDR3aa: CASSTTGARTIGQPQHF; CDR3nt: TGTGCCAGTAGTACGACAGGGGCCCGCACCATAGGACAGCCCCAGCATTTT
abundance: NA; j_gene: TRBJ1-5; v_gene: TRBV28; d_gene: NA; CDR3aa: CASSLEGFSNQPQHF; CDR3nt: TGTGCCAGCAGTTTAGAGGGTTTCAGCAATCAGCCCCAGCATTTT
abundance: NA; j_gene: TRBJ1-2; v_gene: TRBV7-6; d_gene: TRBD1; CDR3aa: CASSFSPGQGGYGYTF; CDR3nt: TGTGCCAGCAGCTTTTCCCCGGGACAGGGTGGCTATGGCTACACCTTC
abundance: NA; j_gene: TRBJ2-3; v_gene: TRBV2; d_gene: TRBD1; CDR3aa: CASRPGQGTDTQYF; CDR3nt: TGTGCCAGCAGGCCGGGACAGGGCACAGATACGCAGTATTTT
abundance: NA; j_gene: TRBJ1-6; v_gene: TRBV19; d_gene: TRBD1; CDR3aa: CASSIRTGFYSPLHF; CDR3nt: TGTGCCAGTAGTATTCGGACAGGTTTTTATTCACCCCTCCACTTT
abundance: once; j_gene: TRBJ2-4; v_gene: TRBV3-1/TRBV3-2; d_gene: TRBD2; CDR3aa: CASSQAYGGVAKNIQYF; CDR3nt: TGTGCCAGCAGCCAAGCTTACGGGGGGGTAGCCAAAAACATTCAGTACTTC
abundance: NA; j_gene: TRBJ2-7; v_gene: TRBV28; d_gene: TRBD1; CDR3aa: CASSGPGQGAYEQYF; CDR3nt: TGTGCCAGCAGTGGGCCGGGACAGGGGGCCTACGAGCAGTACTTC
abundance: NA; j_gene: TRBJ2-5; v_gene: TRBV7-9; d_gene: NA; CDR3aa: CASSNPGKETQYF; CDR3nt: TGTGCCAGCAGCAATCCAGGGAAAGAGACCCAGTACTTC
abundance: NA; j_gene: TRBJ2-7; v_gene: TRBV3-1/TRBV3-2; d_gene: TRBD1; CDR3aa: CASSPAGTGGYEQYF; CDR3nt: TGTGCCAGCAGCCCCGCCGGGACAGGGGGATACGAGCAGTACTTC
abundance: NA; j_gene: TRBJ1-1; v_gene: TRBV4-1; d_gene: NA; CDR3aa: CASGVTGYTEAFF; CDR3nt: TGCGCCAGCGGAGTAACAGGGTACACTGAAGCTTTCTTT
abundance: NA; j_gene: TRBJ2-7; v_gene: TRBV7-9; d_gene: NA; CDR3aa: CASRGGAAERQYF; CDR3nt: TGTGCCAGCAGGGGCGGGGCGGCAGAACGCCAGTACTTC